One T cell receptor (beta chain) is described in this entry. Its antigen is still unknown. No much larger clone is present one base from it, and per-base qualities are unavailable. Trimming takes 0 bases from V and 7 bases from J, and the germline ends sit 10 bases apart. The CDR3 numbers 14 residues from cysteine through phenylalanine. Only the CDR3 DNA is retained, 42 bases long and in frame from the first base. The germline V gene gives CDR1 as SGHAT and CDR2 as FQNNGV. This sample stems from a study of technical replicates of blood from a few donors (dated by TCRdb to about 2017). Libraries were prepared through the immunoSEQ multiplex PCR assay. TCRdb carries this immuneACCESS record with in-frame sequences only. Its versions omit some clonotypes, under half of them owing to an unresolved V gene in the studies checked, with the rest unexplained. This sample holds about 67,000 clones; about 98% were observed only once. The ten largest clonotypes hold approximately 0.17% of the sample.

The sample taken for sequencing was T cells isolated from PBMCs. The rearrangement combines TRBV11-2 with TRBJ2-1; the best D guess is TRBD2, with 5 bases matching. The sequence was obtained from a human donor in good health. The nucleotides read TGTGCCAGCAGCTTAGATACATCGGGGAATGAGCAGTTCTTC. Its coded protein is CASSLDTSGNEQFF.